The 2 T cell receptor beta chains presented below share a single source sample, sequenced in a study of T-cell reconstitution after alpha-beta-depleted transplantation in children. As it was prepared, the TCRbeta library received unique molecular identifiers. TCRdb re-derived calls from the PCR reads in MiXCR, one entry per CDR3 protein. Here the sample spans about 640,000 distinct CDR3 sequences, around 17% being singletons. The source was PBMCs from the stem cell graft donor, collected from the stem cell graft. The receptors were sampled from a human donor who donated a stem cell graft to a child with acute myeloid leukemia.

The chain is built from TRBV7-2 and TRBJ2-7; D is ambiguous. V dropped 6 bases and J dropped 0 bases, with 12 bases sitting between them. This CDR3 has 14 residues. The germline V gene encodes CDR1 SGHTA and CDR2 FQGNSA. CDR3 region: CASSRRGSSYEQYV. Here the CDR3 DNA reads TGTGCCAGCAGTCGGCGCGGCAGCTCCTACGAGCAGTACGTC.

This clonotype was recorded at least ten times. V is TRBV12-3 or TRBV12-4 and J is TRBJ1-2; D may be TRBD1 (5 bases). The CDR3 is made up of 13 amino acids. Deletions cut 2 bases from V and 7 bases from J, with 11 bases between. The CDR3 nucleotides read TGTGCCAGCAGTTTACCAGGGTCCGGTGGCTACACCTTC. Translated, it gives CASSLPGSGGYTF.